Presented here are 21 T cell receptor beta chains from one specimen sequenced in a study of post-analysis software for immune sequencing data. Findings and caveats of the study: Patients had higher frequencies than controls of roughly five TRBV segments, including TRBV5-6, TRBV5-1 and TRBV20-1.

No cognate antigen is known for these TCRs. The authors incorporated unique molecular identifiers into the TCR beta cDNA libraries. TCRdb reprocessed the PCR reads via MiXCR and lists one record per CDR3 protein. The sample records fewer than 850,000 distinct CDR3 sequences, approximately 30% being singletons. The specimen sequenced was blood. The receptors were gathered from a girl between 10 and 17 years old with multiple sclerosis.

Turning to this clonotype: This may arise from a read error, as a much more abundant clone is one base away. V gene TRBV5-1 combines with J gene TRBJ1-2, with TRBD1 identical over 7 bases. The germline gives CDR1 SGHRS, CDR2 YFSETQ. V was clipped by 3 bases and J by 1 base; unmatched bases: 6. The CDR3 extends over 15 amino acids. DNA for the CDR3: TGCGCCAGCAGCTCCCAACAGGGGTTTAACTATGGCTACACCTTC. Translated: CASSSQQGFNYGYTF.

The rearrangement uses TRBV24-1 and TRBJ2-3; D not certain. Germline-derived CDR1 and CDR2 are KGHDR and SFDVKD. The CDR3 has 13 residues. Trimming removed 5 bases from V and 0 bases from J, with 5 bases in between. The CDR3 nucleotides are TGTGCCACCAGTGTCCCTAGCACAGATACGCAGTATTTT. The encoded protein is CATSVPSTDTQYF.

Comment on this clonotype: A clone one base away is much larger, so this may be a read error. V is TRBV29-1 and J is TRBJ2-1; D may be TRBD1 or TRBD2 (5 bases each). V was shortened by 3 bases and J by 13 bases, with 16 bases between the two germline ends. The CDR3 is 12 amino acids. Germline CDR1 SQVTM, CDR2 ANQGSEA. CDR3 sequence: CSVDPRGETQFF. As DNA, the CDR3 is TGCAGCGTTGATCCGCGAGGGGAGACCCAGTTCTTC.

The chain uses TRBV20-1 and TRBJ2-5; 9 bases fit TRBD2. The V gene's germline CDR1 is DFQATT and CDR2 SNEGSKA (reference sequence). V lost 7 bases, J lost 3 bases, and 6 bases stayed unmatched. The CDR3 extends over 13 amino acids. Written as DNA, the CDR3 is TGCAGTGTTCTGACTAGCGGTGAAGAGACCCAGTACTTC. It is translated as CSVLTSGEETQYF.

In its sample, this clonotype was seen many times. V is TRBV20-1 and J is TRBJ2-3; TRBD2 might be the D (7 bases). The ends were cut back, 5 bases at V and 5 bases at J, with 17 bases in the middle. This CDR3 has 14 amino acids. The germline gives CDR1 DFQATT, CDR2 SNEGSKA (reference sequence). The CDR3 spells CSAPKEGGRDTQYF. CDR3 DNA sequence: TGCAGTGCTCCGAAGGAGGGGGGGCGAGATACGCAGTATTTT.

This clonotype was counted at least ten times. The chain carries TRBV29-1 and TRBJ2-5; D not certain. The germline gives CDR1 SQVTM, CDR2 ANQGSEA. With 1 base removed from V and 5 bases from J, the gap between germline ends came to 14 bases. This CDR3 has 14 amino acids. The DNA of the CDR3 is TGCAGCGTTGAAGTGGTGTCCCTTGGGGAGACCCAGTACTTC. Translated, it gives CSVEVVSLGETQYF.

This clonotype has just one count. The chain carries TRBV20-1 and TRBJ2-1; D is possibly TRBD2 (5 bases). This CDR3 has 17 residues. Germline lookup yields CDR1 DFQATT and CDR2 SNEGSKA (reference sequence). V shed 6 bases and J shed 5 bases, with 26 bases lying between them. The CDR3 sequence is CSANVLGGRIKNNEQFF. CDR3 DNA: TGCAGTGCAAATGTACTCGGAGGACGGATAAAGAACAATGAGCAGTTCTTC.

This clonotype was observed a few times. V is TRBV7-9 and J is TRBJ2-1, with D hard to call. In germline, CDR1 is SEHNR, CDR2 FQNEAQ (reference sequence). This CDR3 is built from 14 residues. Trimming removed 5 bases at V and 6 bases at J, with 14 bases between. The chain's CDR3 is CASSPPGTANEQFF. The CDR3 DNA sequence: TGTGCCAGCAGCCCCCCAGGAACAGCCAATGAGCAGTTCTTC.

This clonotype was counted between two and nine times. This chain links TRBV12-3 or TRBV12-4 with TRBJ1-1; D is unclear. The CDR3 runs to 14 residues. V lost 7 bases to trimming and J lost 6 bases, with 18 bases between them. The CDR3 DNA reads TGTGCCAGCACCCCAATCGGGCGAGTCTCTGAAGCTTTCTTT. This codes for CASTPIGRVSEAFF.

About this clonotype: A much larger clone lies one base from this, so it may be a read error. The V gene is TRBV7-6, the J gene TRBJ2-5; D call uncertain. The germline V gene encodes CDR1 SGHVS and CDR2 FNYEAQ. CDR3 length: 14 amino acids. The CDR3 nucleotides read TGTGCCAGCAGCTCTCGTGTCATGCAAGAGGCCCAGTACTTC. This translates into CASSSRVMQEAQYF.

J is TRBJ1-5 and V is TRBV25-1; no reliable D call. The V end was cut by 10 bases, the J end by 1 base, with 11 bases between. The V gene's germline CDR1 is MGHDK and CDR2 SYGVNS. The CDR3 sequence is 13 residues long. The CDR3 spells CATRAGSNQPQHF. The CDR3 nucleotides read TGTGCCACCCGGGCAGGAAGCAATCAGCCCCAGCATTTT.

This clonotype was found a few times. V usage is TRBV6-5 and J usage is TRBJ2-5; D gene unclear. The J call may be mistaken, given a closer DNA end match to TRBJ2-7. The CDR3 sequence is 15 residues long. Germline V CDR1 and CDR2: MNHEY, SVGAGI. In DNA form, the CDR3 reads TGTGCCAGCAGTTACTCGGGCATTGGTGGTGACGAGCAGTACTTC. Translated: CASSYSGIGGDEQYF.

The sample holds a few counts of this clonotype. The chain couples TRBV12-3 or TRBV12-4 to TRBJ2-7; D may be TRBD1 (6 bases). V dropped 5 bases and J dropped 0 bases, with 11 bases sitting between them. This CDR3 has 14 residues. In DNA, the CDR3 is TGTGCCAGCAGTCCGGGACACAGCTCCTACGAGCAGTACTTC. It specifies CASSPGHSSYEQYF.

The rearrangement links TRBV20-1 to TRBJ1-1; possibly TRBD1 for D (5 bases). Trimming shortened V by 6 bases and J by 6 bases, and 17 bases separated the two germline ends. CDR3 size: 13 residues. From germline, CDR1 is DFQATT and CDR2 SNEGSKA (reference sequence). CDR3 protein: CSAPTVDFSEAFF. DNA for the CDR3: TGCAGTGCCCCGACAGTCGATTTCTCTGAAGCTTTCTTT.

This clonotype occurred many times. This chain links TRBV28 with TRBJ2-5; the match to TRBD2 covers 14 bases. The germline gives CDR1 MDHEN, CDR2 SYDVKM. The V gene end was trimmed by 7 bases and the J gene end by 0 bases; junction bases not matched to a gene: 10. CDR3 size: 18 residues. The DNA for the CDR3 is TGTGCCAGCAATACCCCGGGACTAGCGGGAGCGTACCAAGAGACCCAGTACTTC. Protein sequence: CASNTPGLAGAYQETQYF.

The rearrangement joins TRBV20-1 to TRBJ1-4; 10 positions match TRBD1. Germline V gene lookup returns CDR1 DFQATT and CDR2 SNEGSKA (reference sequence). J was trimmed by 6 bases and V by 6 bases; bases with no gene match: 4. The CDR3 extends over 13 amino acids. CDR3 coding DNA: TGCAGTGCGCCCGGACAGGGGGATGAAAAACTGTTTTTT. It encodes CSAPGQGDEKLFF.

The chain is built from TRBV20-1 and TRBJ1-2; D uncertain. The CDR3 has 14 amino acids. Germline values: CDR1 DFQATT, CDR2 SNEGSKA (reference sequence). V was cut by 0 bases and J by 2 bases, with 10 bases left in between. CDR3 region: CSARDHGVNYGYTF. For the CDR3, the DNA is TGCAGTGCTAGAGATCACGGGGTCAACTATGGCTACACCTTC.

CDR3 nucleotides: TGTGCCAGCAGCTCCCCAGGCGAGCGGCACTCCTACAATGAGCAGTTCTTC. Translated, it gives CASSSPGERHSYNEQFF. The chain is built from TRBV7-9 and TRBJ2-1; possibly TRBD2 for D (5 bases). Germline V gene lookup returns CDR1 SEHNR and CDR2 FQNEAQ (reference sequence). The CDR3 sequence is 17 residues long. V lost 4 bases and J lost 0, with 16 bases in between. The variable domain in full, completed from reference TRBV7-9 and TRBJ2-1, reads DTGVSQNPRHKITKRGQNVTFRCDPISEHNRLYWYRQTLGQGPEFLTYFQNEAQLEKSRLLSDRFSAERPKGSFSTLEIQRTEQGDSAMYLCASSSPGERHSYNEQFFGPGTRLTVL.

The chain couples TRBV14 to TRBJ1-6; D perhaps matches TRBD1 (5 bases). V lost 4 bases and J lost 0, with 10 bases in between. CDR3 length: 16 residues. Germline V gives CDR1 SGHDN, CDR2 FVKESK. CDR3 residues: CASSPSGSSYNSPLHF. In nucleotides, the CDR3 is TGTGCCAGCAGCCCCTCAGGGAGCTCCTATAATTCACCCCTCCACTTT.

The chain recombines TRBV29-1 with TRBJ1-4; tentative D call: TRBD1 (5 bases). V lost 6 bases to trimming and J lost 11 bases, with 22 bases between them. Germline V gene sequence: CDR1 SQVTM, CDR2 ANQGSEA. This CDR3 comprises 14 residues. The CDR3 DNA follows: TGCAGCGTCGACCAATCGGGGACCCAGCGGAAACTGTTTTTT. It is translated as CSVDQSGTQRKLFF.

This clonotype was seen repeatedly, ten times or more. The CDR3 protein is CASSPRGGTWNEQFF. As DNA, the CDR3 is TGTGCCAGCAGTCCCAGGGGGGGGACGTGGAATGAGCAGTTCTTC. The rearrangement joins TRBV28 to TRBJ2-1; D possibly matches TRBD1 or TRBD2 (7 bases each). This CDR3 comprises 15 residues. The V gene lost 5 bases and the J gene lost 7 bases, with 18 bases spanning the gap. Germline V CDR1 and CDR2: MDHEN, SYDVKM.